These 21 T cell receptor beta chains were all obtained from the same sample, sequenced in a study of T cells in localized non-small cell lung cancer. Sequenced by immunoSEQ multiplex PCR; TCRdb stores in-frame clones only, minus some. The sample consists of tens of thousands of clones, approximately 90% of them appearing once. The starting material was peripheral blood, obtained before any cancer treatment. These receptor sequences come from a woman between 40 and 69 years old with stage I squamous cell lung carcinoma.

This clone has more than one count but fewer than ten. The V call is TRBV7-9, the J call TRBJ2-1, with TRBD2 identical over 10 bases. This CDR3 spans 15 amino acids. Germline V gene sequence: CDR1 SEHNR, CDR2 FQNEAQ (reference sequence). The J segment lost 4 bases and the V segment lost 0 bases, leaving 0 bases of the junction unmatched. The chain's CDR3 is CASSLASGGYNEQFF. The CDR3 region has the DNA TGTGCCAGCAGCTTAGCTAGCGGGGGGTACAATGAGCAGTTCTTC. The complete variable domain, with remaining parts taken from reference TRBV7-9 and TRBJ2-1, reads DTGVSQNPRHKITKRGQNVTFRCDPISEHNRLYWYRQTLGQGPEFLTYFQNEAQLEKSRLLSDRFSAERPKGSFSTLEIQRTEQGDSAMYLCASSLASGGYNEQFFGPGTRLTVL.

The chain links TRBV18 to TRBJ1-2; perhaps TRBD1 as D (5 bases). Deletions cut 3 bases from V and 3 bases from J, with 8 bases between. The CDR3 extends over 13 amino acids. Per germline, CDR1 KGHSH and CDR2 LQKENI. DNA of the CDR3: TGTGCCAGCTCACCGGAGGGGTACTATGGCTACACCTTC. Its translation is CASSPEGYYGYTF.

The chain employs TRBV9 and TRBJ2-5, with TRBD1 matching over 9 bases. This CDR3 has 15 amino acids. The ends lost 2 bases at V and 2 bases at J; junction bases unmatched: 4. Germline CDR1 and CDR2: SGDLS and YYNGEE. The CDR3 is CASSVTGTGQETQYF. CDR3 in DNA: TGTGCCAGCAGCGTTACCGGGACAGGGCAAGAGACCCAGTACTTC.

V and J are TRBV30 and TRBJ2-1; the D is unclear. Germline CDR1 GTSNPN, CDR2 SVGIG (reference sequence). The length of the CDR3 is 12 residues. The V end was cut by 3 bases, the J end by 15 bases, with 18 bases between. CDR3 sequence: CAWSDPHSAAFF. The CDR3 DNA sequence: TGTGCCTGGAGCGACCCCCACAGTGCCGCGTTCTTC. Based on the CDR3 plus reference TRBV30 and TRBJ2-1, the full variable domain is SQTIHQWPATLVQPVGSPLSLECTVEGTSNPNLYWYRQAAGRGLQLLFYSVGIGQISSEVPQNLSASRPQDRQFILSSKKLLLSDSGFYLCAWSDPHSAAFFGPGTRLTVL.

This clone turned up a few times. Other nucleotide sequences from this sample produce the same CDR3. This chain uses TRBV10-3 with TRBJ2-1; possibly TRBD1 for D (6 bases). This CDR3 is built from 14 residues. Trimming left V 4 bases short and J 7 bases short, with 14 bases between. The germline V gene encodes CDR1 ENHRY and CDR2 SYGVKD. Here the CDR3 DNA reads TGTGCCATCAGTGTAGGGCAGGGGATGAATGAGCAGTTCTTC. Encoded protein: CAISVGQGMNEQFF.

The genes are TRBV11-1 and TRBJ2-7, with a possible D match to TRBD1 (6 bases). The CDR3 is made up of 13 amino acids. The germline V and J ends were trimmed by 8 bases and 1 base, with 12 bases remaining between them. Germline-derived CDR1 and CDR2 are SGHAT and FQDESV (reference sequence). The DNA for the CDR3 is TGTGCCAGCCAACAGGGACCATCCTACGAGCAGTACTTC. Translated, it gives CASQQGPSYEQYF.

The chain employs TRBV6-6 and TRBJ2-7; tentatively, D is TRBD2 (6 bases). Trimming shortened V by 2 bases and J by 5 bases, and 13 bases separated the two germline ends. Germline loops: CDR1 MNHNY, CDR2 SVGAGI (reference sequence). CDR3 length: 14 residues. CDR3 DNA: TGTGCCAGCAGTTACGGGAACGGGGGAGACGAGCAGTACTTC. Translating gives CASSYGNGGDEQYF.

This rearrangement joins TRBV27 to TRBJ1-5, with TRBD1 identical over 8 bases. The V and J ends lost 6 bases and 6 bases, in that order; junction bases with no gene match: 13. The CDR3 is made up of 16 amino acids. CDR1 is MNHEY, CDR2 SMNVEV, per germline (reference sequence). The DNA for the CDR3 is TGTGCCAGCAGAGTTAGAGGGCAGGGGGCAGTTCAGCCCCAGCATTTT. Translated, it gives CASRVRGQGAVQPQHF.

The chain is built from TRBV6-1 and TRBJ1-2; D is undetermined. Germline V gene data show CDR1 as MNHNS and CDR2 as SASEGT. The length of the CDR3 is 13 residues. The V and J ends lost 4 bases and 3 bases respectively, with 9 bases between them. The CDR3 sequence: CASSAFGDYGYTF. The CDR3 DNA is TGTGCCAGCAGTGCGTTCGGGGACTATGGCTACACCTTC.

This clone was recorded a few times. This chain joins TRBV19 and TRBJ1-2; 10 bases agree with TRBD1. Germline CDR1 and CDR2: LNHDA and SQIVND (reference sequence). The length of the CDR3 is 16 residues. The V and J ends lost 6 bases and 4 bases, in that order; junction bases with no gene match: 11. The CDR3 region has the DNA TGTGCCAGTAGCCCCCGGACAGGGGGACAGGTCTATGGCTACACCTTC. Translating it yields CASSPRTGGQVYGYTF.

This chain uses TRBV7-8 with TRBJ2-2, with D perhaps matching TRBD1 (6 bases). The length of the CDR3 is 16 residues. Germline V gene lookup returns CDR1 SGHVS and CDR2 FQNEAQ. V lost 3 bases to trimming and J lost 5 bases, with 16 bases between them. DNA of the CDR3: TGTGCCAGCAGCTTTGGGGGCCCTATTATGACCGGGGAGCTGTTTTTT. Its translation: CASSFGGPIMTGELFF.

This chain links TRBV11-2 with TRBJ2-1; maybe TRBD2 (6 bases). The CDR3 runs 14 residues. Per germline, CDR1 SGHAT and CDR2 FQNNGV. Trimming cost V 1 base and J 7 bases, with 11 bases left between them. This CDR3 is CASSLAGEWNEQFF. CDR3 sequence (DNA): TGTGCCAGCAGCTTAGCGGGGGAATGGAATGAGCAGTTCTTC.

As DNA, the CDR3 is TGTGCCAGCAGCTTAGTACTCGGGGAGCAGTACTTC. Its translation is CASSLVLGEQYF. The V gene is TRBV11-2, the J gene TRBJ2-7; D uncertain. The V gene lost 1 base and the J gene lost 7 bases, with 8 bases spanning the gap. The CDR3 has 12 amino acids. Germline CDR1 SGHAT, CDR2 FQNNGV.

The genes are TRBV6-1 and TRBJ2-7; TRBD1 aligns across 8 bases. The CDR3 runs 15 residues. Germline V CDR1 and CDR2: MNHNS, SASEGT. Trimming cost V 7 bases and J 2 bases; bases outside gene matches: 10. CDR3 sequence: CASTRQGITTYEQYF. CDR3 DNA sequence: TGTGCCAGCACCCGACAGGGGATAACTACCTACGAGCAGTACTTC.

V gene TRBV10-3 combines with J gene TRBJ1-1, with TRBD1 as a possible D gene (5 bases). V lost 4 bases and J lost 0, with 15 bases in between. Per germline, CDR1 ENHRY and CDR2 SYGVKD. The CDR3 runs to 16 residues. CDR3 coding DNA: TGTGCCATCAGTGTGGAGTCCGGGGGTGTGAACACTGAAGCTTTCTTT. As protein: CAISVESGGVNTEAFF.

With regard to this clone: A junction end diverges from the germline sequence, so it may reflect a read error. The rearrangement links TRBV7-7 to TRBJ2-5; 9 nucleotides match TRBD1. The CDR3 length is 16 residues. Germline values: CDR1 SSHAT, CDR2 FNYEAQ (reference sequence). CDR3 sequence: CASSPQGDREQETQYF. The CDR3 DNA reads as TGTGCTAGCAGCCCCCAAGGGGACAGGGAGCAAGAGACCCAGTACTTC.

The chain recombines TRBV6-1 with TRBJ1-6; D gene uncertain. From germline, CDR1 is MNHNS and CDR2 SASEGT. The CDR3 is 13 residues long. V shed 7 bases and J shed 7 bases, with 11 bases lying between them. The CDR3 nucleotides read TGTGCCAGCAAGAAGACGGCGAATTCACCCCTCCACTTT. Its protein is CASKKTANSPLHF.

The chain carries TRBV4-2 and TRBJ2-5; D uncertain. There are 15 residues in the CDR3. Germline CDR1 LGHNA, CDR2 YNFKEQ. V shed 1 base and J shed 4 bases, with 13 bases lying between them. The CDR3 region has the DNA TGTGCCAGCAGCCAAGCAGAGAGCAGAGGAGAGACCCAGTACTTC. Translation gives CASSQAESRGETQYF.

CDR3 sequence (DNA): TGTGCCAGCAGCTTAGACGGCTCTGGAAACACCATATATTTT. It yields the protein CASSLDGSGNTIYF. The V gene is TRBV7-3, the J gene TRBJ1-3; D is unresolved. Germline values: CDR1 SGHTA, CDR2 FQGTGA. This CDR3 comprises 14 residues. The germline V and J ends were trimmed by 2 bases and 0 bases, with 5 bases remaining between them.

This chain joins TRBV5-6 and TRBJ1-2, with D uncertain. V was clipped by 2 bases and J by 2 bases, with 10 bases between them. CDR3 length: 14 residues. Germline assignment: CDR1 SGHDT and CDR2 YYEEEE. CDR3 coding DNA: TGTGCCAGCAGCTTTCGGGCTTCCAACTATGGCTACACCTTC. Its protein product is CASSFRASNYGYTF. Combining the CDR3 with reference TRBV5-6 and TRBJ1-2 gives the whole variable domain DAGVTQSPTHLIKTRGQQVTLRCSPKSGHDTVSWYQQALGQGPQFIFQYYEEEERQRGNFPDRFSGHQFPNYSSELNVNALLLGDSALYLCASSFRASNYGYTFGSGTRLTVV.

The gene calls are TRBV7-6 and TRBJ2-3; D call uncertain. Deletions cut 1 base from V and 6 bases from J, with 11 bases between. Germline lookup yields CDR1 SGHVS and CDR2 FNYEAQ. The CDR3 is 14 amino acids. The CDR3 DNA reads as TGTGCCAGCAGCTTAGAGGGCAGTGGGGATACGCAGTATTTT. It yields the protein CASSLEGSGDTQYF.